One sample yielded the 15 T cell receptor beta chains listed below, sequenced in a study of CD8 T cells in ankylosing spondylitis. From the 5' RACE reads, TCRdb called clonotypes with MiXCR, one entry per CDR3 protein. The sample has about 240,000 distinct CDR3 sequences; around 7.8% are singletons. Specimen: blood, either unsorted or a sorted T cell fraction (not recorded which). These receptors originate from a male donor with ankylosing spondylitis or in good health (not recorded which).

The table lists this clonotype with many counts. The chain joins TRBV12-3 or TRBV12-4 to TRBJ1-3; D is unresolved. The CDR3 has 18 amino acids. Trimming took off 2 bases at V and 4 bases at J, with 21 bases between the two ends. In DNA, the CDR3 is TGTGCCAGCAGTTTAAGCCGGGGAGCCGTGGATGGCGGAAACACCATATATTTT. Translated, it gives CASSLSRGAVDGGNTIYF.

In this sample, this clonotype turned up many times. The chain recombines TRBV18 with TRBJ1-2, with 7 bases matching TRBD1. V shed 6 bases, J shed 4 bases, and the junction held 5 bases outside the gene matches. Germline V CDR1 and CDR2: KGHSH, LQKENI. This CDR3 contains 13 residues. Here the CDR3 DNA reads TGTGCCAGCTCTCGGGACAGATCCTATGGCTACACCTTC. As protein: CASSRDRSYGYTF.

In regard to this clonotype: A clone one base away is much larger, so this may be a read error. The V gene is TRBV25-1, the J gene TRBJ1-5; maybe TRBD1 (6 bases). The germline gives CDR1 MGHDK, CDR2 SYGVNS. Trimming pared 4 bases from V and 3 bases from J, leaving 13 bases between. The CDR3 contains 15 residues. CDR3 coding DNA: TGTGCCAGCAGTGGAGAGACAGGCTTCAATCAGCCCCAGCATTTT. Protein product: CASSGETGFNQPQHF.

This clonotype was recorded many times. J is TRBJ1-1 and V is TRBV6-1; 9 bases line up with TRBD1. This CDR3 has 14 amino acids. Germline loops: CDR1 MNHNS, CDR2 SASEGT. V shed 7 bases, J shed 7 bases, and the junction held 10 bases outside the gene matches. CDR3 sequence: CASNFGQGLIEAFF. CDR3 nucleotides: TGTGCCAGCAACTTTGGACAGGGGTTAATTGAAGCTTTCTTT.

This clonotype came up many times. The gene calls are TRBV27 and TRBJ2-7, with 11 bases that match TRBD2. V gave up 11 bases and J gave up 2 bases; unmatched junction bases: 11. CDR1 and CDR2 (germline): MNHEY, SMNVEV (reference sequence). The CDR3 contains 15 residues. The CDR3, as DNA: TGTGCCGTCAGAGGTGTAGCGGGAGGGACCTACGAGCAGTACTTC. Its protein product is CAVRGVAGGTYEQYF.

This clonotype occurred many times. This chain connects TRBV30 to TRBJ1-1; 8 bases match TRBD1. V lost 2 bases to trimming and J lost 5 bases; unmatched junction nucleotides: 7. The CDR3 has 14 residues. CDR1 is GTSNPN, CDR2 SVGIG, per germline (reference sequence). The CDR3 DNA follows: TGTGCCTGGAGTTTGACAGGGGTTAGTACTGAAGCTTTCTTT. Its translation is CAWSLTGVSTEAFF.

Ten or more counts support this clonotype. The J gene is TRBJ1-2, the V gene TRBV20-1; TRBD1 is a possible D gene (5 bases). V dropped 2 bases and J dropped 5 bases, with 15 bases sitting between them. CDR1 DFQATT and CDR2 SNEGSKA come from the germline V gene (reference sequence). CDR3 length: 14 residues. The CDR3 bases are TGCAGTGCTAGAAAACAGAGGGGTATTTATGGCTACACCTTC. Protein product: CSARKQRGIYGYTF.

The J gene is TRBJ2-5, the V gene TRBV10-3; D is undetermined. V dropped 4 bases and J dropped 4 bases, with 10 bases sitting between them. CDR3 length: 13 residues. Per the germline V gene, CDR1 is ENHRY and CDR2 is SYGVKD. This chain's CDR3 is CAISGSSRETQYF. CDR3 coding DNA: TGTGCCATCAGTGGCAGTAGCCGAGAGACCCAGTACTTC.

This clonotype occurred many times. The chain recombines TRBV12-3 or TRBV12-4 with TRBJ1-5, with D perhaps matching TRBD1 (5 bases). The CDR3 spans 15 residues. V was trimmed by 3 bases and J by 7 bases, leaving 16 bases between them. The CDR3 nucleotides read TGTGCCAGCAGTTTTACGTCAGGGAGGGCCCAGCCCCAGCATTTT. This encodes CASSFTSGRAQPQHF.

This clonotype came up a few times. The chain couples TRBV6-1 to TRBJ1-4; maybe TRBD1 (6 bases). From germline, CDR1 is MNHNS and CDR2 SASEGT. The germline V and J ends were trimmed by 3 bases and 6 bases, with 20 bases remaining between them. The CDR3 is 17 amino acids. CDR3 region: CASSDFDRTEVDEKLFF. CDR3 sequence (DNA): TGTGCCAGCAGTGATTTCGACAGGACCGAGGTAGATGAAAAACTGTTTTTT.

This clonotype has at least ten counts. V gene TRBV20-1 combines with J gene TRBJ2-1; 9 nucleotides align to TRBD2. The CDR3 has 14 residues. Germline loops: CDR1 DFQATT, CDR2 SNEGSKA (reference sequence). The V and J ends lost 3 bases and 5 bases, in that order; junction bases with no gene match: 5. The CDR3 reads CSARVSGGDNEQFF. CDR3 bases: TGCAGTGCTAGGGTTAGCGGGGGCGACAATGAGCAGTTCTTC.

There are many counts of this clonotype. The rearrangement joins TRBV6-1 to TRBJ2-7; tentatively, D is TRBD1 (6 bases). Germline-derived CDR1 and CDR2 are MNHNS and SASEGT. This CDR3 is 13 amino acids long. The germline V and J ends were trimmed by 8 bases and 2 bases, with 13 bases remaining between them. The CDR3 bases are TGTGCCAGCCGAGGGGGTCATCCCTACGAGCAGTACTTC. Translation: CASRGGHPYEQYF.

This clonotype was recorded many times. The chain is built from TRBV20-1 and TRBJ1-2, with a tentative D call TRBD1 (5 bases). The CDR3 totals 15 residues. CDR1 is DFQATT, CDR2 SNEGSKA, per germline (reference sequence). Deletions cut 0 bases from V and 2 bases from J, with 13 bases between. The CDR3 region has the DNA TGCAGTGCTAGAGACCCGGCGGGGGTCAACTATGGCTACACCTTC. It is translated as CSARDPAGVNYGYTF.

This clonotype was observed many times. This CDR3 is CASAQQDYGYTF. The DNA for the CDR3 is TGTGCCAGCGCGCAACAGGACTATGGCTACACCTTC. This rearrangement joins TRBV7-2 to TRBJ1-2; D perhaps matches TRBD1 (5 bases). Germline values: CDR1 SGHTA, CDR2 FQGNSA. Trimming stripped 8 bases from V and 3 bases from J, with 10 bases between. The length of the CDR3 is 12 residues.

This clonotype has a handful of counts. The rearrangement uses TRBV7-2 and TRBJ2-1; D possibly corresponds to TRBD2 (6 bases). V was clipped by 6 bases and J by 6 bases, with 15 bases between them. The CDR3 totals 14 residues. CDR1 SGHTA and CDR2 FQGNSA come from the germline V gene. The CDR3 sequence: CASRRVTSSNEQFF. CDR3 sequence (DNA): TGTGCCAGCAGACGAGTGACTAGTTCCAATGAGCAGTTCTTC.